What follows describes a single T cell receptor beta chain. The target antigen is unknown. V was clipped by 5 bases and J by 8 bases, with 16 bases between them. CDR3 length: 15 amino acids. From germline, CDR1 is LNHDA and CDR2 SQIVND (reference sequence). TCRdb's table, derived via immunoSEQ multiplex PCR, lists solely in-frame clones and lacks some. Among under 130,000 clones listed, about 86% were seen once. The sample belongs to a study of T cell clones after liver transplantation. The wider study: TCRbeta sequencing after a pre-transplant mixed lymphocyte reaction identified graft-donor-reactive clones, later tracked in post-transplant blood. Study results and limitations: A significant post-transplant drop in circulating graft-donor-reactive CD4 TCRbeta sequences occurred in most of the 8 subjects.

The chain couples TRBV19 to TRBJ1-6; perhaps TRBD1 as D (6 bases). The sample was CD4+ T cells from blood, taken approximately 43 months after liver transplant. This receptor was identified in a human patient who received a liver transplant. Certain T cells may be donor cells from the graft. CDR3 sequence: CASSVTGTSYSPLHF. CDR3 coding DNA: TGTGCCAGTAGTGTCACCGGGACATCTTATTCACCCCTCCACTTT.